Below are 5 T cell receptor beta chains sequenced from a single sample in a study of CD8 T cells in ankylosing spondylitis. TCRdb processed the 5' RACE reads anew with MiXCR; each CDR3 protein has one entry. The sample yields fewer than 200,000 distinct CDR3 sequences, 15% to 20% seen once. The material sequenced was blood, either unsorted or a sorted T cell fraction (not recorded which). These receptors were collected from a male donor under 30 with ankylosing spondylitis or in good health (not recorded which).

This clonotype was counted at least ten times. The chain has TRBV2 and TRBJ2-1, with 8 bases aligning to TRBD2. The J segment lost 13 bases and the V segment lost 2 bases, leaving 7 bases of the junction unmatched. This CDR3 comprises 13 residues. CDR1 and CDR2 (germline): SNHLY, FYNNEI. CDR3 amino acids: CASSERPAGGQFF. The DNA of the CDR3 is TGTGCCAGCAGTGAACGGCCGGCGGGAGGTCAGTTCTTC.

This clonotype showed up many times. The V and J genes are TRBV5-1 and TRBJ2-2, with TRBD2 matching over 10 bases. The CDR3 totals 17 residues. J gave up 5 bases and V 3 bases, and 10 bases lay outside the gene matches. From germline, CDR1 is SGHRS and CDR2 YFSETQ. The CDR3 DNA reads TGCGCCAGCAGCTCTCCTCTAGCGGGAGCGGGGACCGGGGAGCTGTTTTTT. It yields the protein CASSSPLAGAGTGELFF.

This clonotype was detected ten times or more. The chain joins TRBV20-1 to TRBJ2-7; TRBD2 aligns across 7 bases. CDR3 length: 13 residues. CDR1 and CDR2 from the germline V gene are DFQATT and SNEGSKA (reference sequence). V shed 6 bases and J 2 bases; nucleotides not matched to a gene: 7. CDR3 sequence (DNA): TGCAGTGCAGGTTTTCTAGCGGCCTACGAGCAGTACTTC. Its translation is CSAGFLAAYEQYF.

There are many counts of this clonotype. The chain couples TRBV20-1 to TRBJ1-6; D might be TRBD1 (5 bases). V was cut by 6 bases and J by 6 bases, with 12 bases left in between. Germline lookup yields CDR1 DFQATT and CDR2 SNEGSKA (reference sequence). This CDR3 contains 13 residues. CDR3: CSATGTTNSPLHF. CDR3 DNA: TGCAGTGCCACCGGGACTACTAATTCACCCCTCCACTTT.

The table lists this clonotype with many counts. The CDR3 region has the DNA TGTGCCATCAGTGAGGACAGGGGCTCTGGGGCCAACGTCCTGACTTTC. Residues: CAISEDRGSGANVLTF. This rearrangement joins TRBV10-3 to TRBJ2-6; TRBD1 matches at 8 bases. V shed 2 bases, J shed 0 bases, and the junction held 0 bases outside the gene matches. The length of the CDR3 is 16 residues. CDR1 ENHRY and CDR2 SYGVKD come from the germline V gene.